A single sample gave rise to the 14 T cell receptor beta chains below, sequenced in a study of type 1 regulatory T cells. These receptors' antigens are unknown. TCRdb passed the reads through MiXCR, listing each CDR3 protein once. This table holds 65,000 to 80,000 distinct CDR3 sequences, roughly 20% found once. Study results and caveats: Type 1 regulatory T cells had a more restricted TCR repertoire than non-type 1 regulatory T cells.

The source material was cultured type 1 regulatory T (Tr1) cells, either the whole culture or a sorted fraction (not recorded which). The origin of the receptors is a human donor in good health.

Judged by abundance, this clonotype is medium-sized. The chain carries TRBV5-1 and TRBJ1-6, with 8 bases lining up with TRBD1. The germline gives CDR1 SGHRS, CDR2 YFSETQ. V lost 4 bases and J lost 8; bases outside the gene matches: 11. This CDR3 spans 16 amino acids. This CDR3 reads CASSRGGQGDYSPLHF. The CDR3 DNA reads TGCGCCAGCAGCAGGGGAGGACAGGGCGACTATTCACCCCTCCACTTT.

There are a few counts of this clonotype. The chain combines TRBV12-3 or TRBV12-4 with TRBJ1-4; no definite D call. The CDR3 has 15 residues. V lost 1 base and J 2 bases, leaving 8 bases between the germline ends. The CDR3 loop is CASSLGAGTNEKLFF. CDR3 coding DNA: TGTGCCAGCAGTTTAGGGGCAGGTACTAATGAAAAACTGTTTTTT.

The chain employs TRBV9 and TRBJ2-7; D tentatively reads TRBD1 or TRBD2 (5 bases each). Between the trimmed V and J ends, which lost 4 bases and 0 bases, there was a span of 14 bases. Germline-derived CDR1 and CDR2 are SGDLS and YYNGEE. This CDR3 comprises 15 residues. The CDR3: CASSLGTSSSYEQYF. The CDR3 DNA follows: TGTGCCAGCAGCCTTGGGACCTCGAGCTCCTACGAGCAGTACTTC.

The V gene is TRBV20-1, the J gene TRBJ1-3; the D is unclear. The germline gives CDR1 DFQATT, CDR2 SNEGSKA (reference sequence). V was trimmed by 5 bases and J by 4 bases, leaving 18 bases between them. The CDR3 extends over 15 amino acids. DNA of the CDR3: TGCAGTGCTTCCATGGACGCGGCCTCGGGAAACACCATATATTTT. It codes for CSASMDAASGNTIYF.

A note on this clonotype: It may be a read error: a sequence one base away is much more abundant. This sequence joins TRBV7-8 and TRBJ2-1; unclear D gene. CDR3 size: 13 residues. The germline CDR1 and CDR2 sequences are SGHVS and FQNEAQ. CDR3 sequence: CASSLSPGNEQSF. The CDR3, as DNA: TGTGCCAGCAGTTTGAGTCCTGGCAATGAGCAGTCCTTC.

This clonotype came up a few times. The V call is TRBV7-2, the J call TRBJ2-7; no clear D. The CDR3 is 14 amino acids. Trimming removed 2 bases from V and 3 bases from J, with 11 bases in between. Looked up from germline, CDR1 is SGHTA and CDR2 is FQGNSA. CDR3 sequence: CASSLLDGSYEQYF. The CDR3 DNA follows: TGTGCCAGCAGCTTACTGGACGGAAGCTACGAGCAGTACTTC.

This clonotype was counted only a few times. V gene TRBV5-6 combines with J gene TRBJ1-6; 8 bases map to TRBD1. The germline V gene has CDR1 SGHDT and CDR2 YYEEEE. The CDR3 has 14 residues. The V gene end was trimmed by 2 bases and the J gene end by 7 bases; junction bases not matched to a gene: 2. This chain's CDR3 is CASSFTGGNSPLHF. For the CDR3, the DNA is TGTGCCAGCAGCTTCACAGGGGGGAATTCACCCCTCCACTTT.

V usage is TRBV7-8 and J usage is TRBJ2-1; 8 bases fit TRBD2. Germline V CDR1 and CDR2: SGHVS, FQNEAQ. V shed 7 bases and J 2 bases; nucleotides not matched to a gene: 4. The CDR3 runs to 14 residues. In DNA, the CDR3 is TGTGCCAGCATCCCGGGACTAGCCTACAATGAGCAGTTCTTC. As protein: CASIPGLAYNEQFF.

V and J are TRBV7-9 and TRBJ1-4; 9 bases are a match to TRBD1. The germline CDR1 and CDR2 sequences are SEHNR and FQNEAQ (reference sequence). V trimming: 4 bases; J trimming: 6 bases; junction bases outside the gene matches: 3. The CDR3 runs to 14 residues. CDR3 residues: CASSSGTGYEKLFF. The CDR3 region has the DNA TGTGCCAGCAGCTCCGGGACAGGGTATGAAAAACTGTTTTTT.

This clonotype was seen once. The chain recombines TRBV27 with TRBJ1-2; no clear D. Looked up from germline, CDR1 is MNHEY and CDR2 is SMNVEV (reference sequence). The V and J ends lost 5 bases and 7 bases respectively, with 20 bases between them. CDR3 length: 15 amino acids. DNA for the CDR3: TGTGCCAGCAGTCTGCTCTCGAATTATGCGGGTGGCTACACCTTC. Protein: CASSLLSNYAGGYTF.

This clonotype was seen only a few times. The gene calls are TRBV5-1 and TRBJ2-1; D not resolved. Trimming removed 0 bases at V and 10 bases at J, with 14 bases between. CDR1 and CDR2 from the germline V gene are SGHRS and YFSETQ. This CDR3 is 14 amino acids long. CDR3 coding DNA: TGCGCCAGCAGCTTGGTTCCCGGTGGACGCGAGCAGTTCTTC. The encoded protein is CASSLVPGGREQFF. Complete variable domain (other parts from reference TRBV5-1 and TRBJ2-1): KAGVTQTPRYLIKTRGQQVTLSCSPISGHRSVSWYQQTPGQGLQFLFEYFSETQRNKGNFPGRFSGRQFSNSRSEMNVSTLELGDSALYLCASSLVPGGREQFFGPGTRLTVL.

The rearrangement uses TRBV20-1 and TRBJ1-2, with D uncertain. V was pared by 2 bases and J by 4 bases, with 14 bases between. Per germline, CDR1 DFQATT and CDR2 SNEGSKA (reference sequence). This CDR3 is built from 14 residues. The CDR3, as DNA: TGCAGTGCTAGAATGGAGGGAAGTAGCTATGGCTACACCTTC. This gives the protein CSARMEGSSYGYTF.

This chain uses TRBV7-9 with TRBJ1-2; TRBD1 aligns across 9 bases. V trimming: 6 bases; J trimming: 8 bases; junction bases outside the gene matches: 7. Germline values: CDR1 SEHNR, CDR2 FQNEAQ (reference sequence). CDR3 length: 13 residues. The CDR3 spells CASSTQGAMGYTF. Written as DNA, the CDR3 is TGTGCCAGCAGTACACAGGGGGCTATGGGCTACACCTTC. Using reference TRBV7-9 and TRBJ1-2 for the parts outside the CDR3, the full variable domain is DTGVSQNPRHKITKRGQNVTFRCDPISEHNRLYWYRQTLGQGPEFLTYFQNEAQLEKSRLLSDRFSAERPKGSFSTLEIQRTEQGDSAMYLCASSTQGAMGYTFGSGTRLTVV.

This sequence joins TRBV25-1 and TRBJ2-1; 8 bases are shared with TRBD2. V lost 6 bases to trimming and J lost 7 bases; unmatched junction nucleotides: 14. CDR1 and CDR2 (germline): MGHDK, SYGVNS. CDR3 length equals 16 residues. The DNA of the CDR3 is TGTGCCAGCAGCGAGCGAGGGAGCCCGGGGGGGAATGAGCAGTTCTTC. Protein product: CASSERGSPGGNEQFF.